The T cell receptor (beta chain) under discussion was sequenced for a study of blood T cells in healthy people across ages. Overall study context: About one barcoded beta molecule per two T cells came from capture by template switching.

Combining a sample-barcoded 5' primer with a J-beta primer mix, a second PCR ran for roughly 6 to 11 cycles. TCRdb reprocessed the 5' RACE reads via MiXCR and lists one record per CDR3 protein. The table has some 1.5 million distinct CDR3 sequences, 28% seen once. Total RNA extraction produced at least 5.5 micrograms (per sample) for the study. This clonotype came up a few times. Trimming took 5 bases from V and 4 from J; bases not matched to a gene: 8. There are 15 residues in the CDR3. Germline CDR1 reads SGHAT; CDR2 reads FQNNGV. The receptor was derived from a woman aged 25 to 39 in good health. V gene TRBV11-2 combines with J gene TRBJ2-1; 7 positions agree with TRBD1. Material: blood. As DNA, the CDR3 is TGTGCCAGCAGCCAAGCCGGGACAGCTTACAATGAGCAGTTCTTC. It specifies CASSQAGTAYNEQFF.